The rows below give T cell receptor beta chains drawn from one sample of a study of blood T cell repertoires in COVID-19. The protocol was immunoSEQ multiplex PCR, while the TCRdb copy is restricted to in-frame clones and leaves out a portion. The table includes some 200,000 clones, over 75% detected once. Sequenced input: peripheral blood. All receptors derive from a man aged 35 to 55 with active or convalescent COVID-19. Both conserved end residues are trimmed from each CDR3.

V gene | CDR3 length | CDR3 protein
TRBV7-6 | 11 | ASSLVYTGELF
TRBV7-9 | 14 | ASSSLAGGHTGELF
TRBV6-6 | 13 | ASMRDRQLFGGYT
TRBV6-5 | 13 | ASRSSRGGDYGYT
TRBV7-8 | 11 | ASSYGTSGELF
TRBV28 | 14 | ASSPQGQGRNSPLH
TRBV18 | 12 | ASSPWGPYNEQF
TRBV3-1/TRBV3-2 | 10 | ASSHRGPEAF
TRBV5-1 | 16 | ASSFGQGAHLVGNEQF
TRBV3-1/TRBV3-2 | 10 | ASSHGPGELF
TRBV29-1 | 12 | SVVGGSSYNEQF
TRBV19 | 14 | ASRPRGGVEGNTIY
TRBV3-1/TRBV3-2 | 15 | ASSPNPGQGASDTQY
TRBV14 | 10 | AIPGVGEKLF
TRBV6-1 | 12 | ASSEGTENTEAF
TRBV9 | 14 | ASSVQEGQGAFGYT
TRBV30 | 11 | AWRGGRNTEAF
TRBV28 | 10 | ASTTITSEAF
TRBV30 | 12 | AWKPILAGNTIY
TRBV5-1 | 15 | ASSLGIAGGQEETQY
TRBV29-1 | 11 | SERGIGYTEAF
TRBV6-6 | 14 | ASSSGTGRKNSPLH
TRBV29-1 | 10 | SVRAGITEAF
TRBV5-1 | 14 | ASSPRPTGLRDEQF
TRBV30 | 11 | AWEGQVTYEQY
TRBV3-1/TRBV3-2 | 12 | ASSPRGNSYEQY
TRBV9 | 12 | ASSVGQGAYEQY
TRBV18 | 11 | ASSPETGLNYT
TRBV4-1 | 13 | ASSQVRADNYGYT
TRBV11-3 | 13 | ASSLRDRDPDTQY
TRBV10-3 | 15 | AIVDPGGQGGFLGYT
TRBV4-2 | 10 | ASSQGSTELQ
TRBV6-5 | 11 | ARRGSGANVLT
TRBV10-2 | 11 | ASRDRGADTQY
TRBV4-2 | 13 | ATRRDSSRDEKLF
TRBV10-3 | 13 | AISGSSGGDYEQY
TRBV6-2/TRBV6-3 | 13 | ASSYYRETVGELF
TRBV12-3/TRBV12-4 | 11 | ASSTRGASEAF
TRBV25-1 | 14 | ASSEVGASSGNTIY
TRBV15 | 13 | ATSLMTGGVTEAF
TRBV9 | 14 | ASSVGAGSSYNEQF
TRBV10-1 | 14 | ASRWGRGQGEGEQY
TRBV28 | 16 | ASRSRTTLKQAYYGYT
TRBV7-2 | 11 | ASSTSPTYEQY
TRBV6-5 | 12 | ASTTGWGNTEAF
TRBV5-6 | 14 | ASSLDFSAGGSWYT
TRBV9 | 15 | ASSGGGSREGWYGYT
TRBV7-6 | 13 | ASSRGAEGTWEQF
TRBV30 | 12 | AWSLDTRKPEAF
TRBV9 | 11 | ASSVGGSTEAF
TRBV11-2 | 16 | ASSSATGTGGRNSPLH
TRBV7-3 | 14 | ASSSNTGISTDTQY
TRBV3-1/TRBV3-2 | 13 | ASSQVAATVDEQF
TRBV30 | 11 | AWSETSGGSQF
TRBV7-2 | 13 | ASSPPEGLNTEAF
TRBV3-1/TRBV3-2 | 15 | ASSPQQAGVGNSPLH
TRBV30 | 10 | AWRPRNTEAF
TRBV6-2/TRBV6-3 | 17 | ASSYGSPGLALLTDTQY
TRBV5-1 | 13 | ASTPGTSGGDTQY
TRBV30 | 14 | AWSRGTSGGAGEQY